This T cell receptor (beta chain) was sequenced for a study of blood T cell repertoires in COVID-19. For the study at large: There were acute and convalescent COVID-19 samples, and they came from the United States, Italy and Spain. T cells, B-cell-depleted T cells, or PBMCs provided the cDNA or gDNA that served as material.

Original handling: Quantification of nucleated cells was approximated via reference gene primer amplification. Produced via immunoSEQ multiplex PCR; TCRdb's table is partial and in-frame only. V and J calls plus clone size are reproduced from that table; the DNA served to infer D and trimming. The sample contains about 220,000 clones, roughly 80% of which appear only once. The sample comprised peripheral blood. The receptor was derived from a human donor in a cohort sampled during active COVID-19.

This chain's CDR3 is CAGRLAYEQYF. The CDR3 bases are TGTGCCGGCAGACTAGCCTACGAGCAGTACTTC. The chain uses TRBV30 and TRBJ2-7; tentatively, D is TRBD2 (6 bases). V was shortened by 8 bases and J by 2 bases, with 10 bases between the two germline ends. Per the germline V gene, CDR1 is GTSNPN and CDR2 is SVGIG (reference sequence). The CDR3 sequence is 11 residues long.